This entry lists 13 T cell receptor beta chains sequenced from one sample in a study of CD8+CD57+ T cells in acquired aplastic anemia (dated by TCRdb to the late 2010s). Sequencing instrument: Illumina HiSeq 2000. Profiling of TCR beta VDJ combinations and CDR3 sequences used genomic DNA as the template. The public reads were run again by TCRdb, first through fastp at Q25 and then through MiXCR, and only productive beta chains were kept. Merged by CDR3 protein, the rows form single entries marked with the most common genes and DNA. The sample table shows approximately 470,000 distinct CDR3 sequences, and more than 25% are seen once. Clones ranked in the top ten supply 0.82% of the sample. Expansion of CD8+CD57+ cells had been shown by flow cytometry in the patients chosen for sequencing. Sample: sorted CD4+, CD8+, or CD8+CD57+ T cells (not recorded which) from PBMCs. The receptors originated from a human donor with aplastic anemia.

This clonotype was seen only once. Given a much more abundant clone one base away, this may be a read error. The CDR3 region has the DNA TGTGCCACTGGGACAGCTGGAAGCACCATATATTTT. Its protein is CATGTAGSTIYF. The J gene is TRBJ1-3, the V gene TRBV2; 7 bases match TRBD1. The germline V gene has CDR1 SNHLY and CDR2 FYNNEI. This CDR3 is built from 12 residues.

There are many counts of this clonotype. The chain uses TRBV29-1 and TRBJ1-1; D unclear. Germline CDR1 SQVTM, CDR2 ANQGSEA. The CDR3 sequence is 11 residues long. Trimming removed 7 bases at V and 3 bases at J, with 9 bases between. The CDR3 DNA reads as TGCAGCGCCGGAGGTTACACTGAAGCTTTCTTT. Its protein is CSAGGYTEAFF.

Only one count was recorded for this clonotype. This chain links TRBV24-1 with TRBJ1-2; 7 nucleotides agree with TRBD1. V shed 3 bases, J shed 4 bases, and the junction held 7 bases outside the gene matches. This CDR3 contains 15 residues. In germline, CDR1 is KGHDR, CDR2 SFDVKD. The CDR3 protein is CATSDDRDTRYGYTF. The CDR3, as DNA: TGTGCCACCAGTGATGACAGGGACACTCGCTATGGCTACACCTTC.

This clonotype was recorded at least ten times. CDR3 protein: CASSVPGSAETQYF. The DNA for the CDR3 is TGTGCCAGCAGCGTCCCCGGAAGCGCAGAGACCCAGTACTTC. The chain carries TRBV9 and TRBJ2-5; D unclear. Trimming removed 2 bases at V and 4 bases at J, with 12 bases between. This CDR3 region has 14 residues. Germline values: CDR1 SGDLS, CDR2 YYNGEE. The full variable domain, with the rest looked up from reference TRBV9 and TRBJ2-5, is DSGVTQTPKHLITATGQRVTLRCSPRSGDLSVYWYQQSLDQGLQFLIQYYNGEERAKGNILERFSAQQFPDLHSELNLSSLELGDSALYFCASSVPGSAETQYFGPGTRLLVL.

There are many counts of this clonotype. The CDR3 bases are TGCAGTGCCCCCCAAGAGGCTAACTATGGCTACACCTTC. Translated: CSAPQEANYGYTF. The V gene is TRBV20-1, the J gene TRBJ1-2; no clear D. With 6 bases removed from V and 0 bases from J, the gap between germline ends came to 11 bases. The CDR3 loop spans 13 amino acids. In germline, CDR1 is DFQATT, CDR2 SNEGSKA (reference sequence).

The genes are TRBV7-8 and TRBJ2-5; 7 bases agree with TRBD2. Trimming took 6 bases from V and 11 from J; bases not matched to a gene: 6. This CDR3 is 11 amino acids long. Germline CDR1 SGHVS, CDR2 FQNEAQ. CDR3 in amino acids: CASSATREQYF. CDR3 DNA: TGTGCCAGCAGTGCGACGCGGGAGCAGTACTTC.

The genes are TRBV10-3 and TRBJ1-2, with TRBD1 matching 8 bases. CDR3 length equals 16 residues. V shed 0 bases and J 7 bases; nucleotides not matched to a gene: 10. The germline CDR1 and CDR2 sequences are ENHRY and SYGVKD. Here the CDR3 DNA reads TGTGCCATCAGTGAGTCGTCCCGGACAGGGCCCAGTGGCTACACCTTC. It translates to CAISESSRTGPSGYTF.

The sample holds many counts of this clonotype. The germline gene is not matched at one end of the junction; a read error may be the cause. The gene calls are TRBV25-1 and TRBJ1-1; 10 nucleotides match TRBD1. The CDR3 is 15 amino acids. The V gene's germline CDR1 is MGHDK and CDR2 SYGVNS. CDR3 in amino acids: CASRGDRGPNSEAFF. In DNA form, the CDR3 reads TGTGCCAGCAGGGGGGACAGGGGACCTAACAGTGAAGCTTTCTTT.

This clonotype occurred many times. CDR3 residues: CASRETGRDTEAFF. DNA for the CDR3: TGTGCCAGCAGGGAGACAGGGAGGGACACTGAAGCTTTCTTT. The chain employs TRBV7-9 and TRBJ1-1; 7 bases align to TRBD1. The CDR3 totals 14 residues. Looked up from germline, CDR1 is SEHNR and CDR2 is FQNEAQ (reference sequence). With V trimmed by 6 bases and J by 3 bases, 7 bases remained unmatched. The complete variable domain, with remaining parts taken from reference TRBV7-9 and TRBJ1-1, reads DTGVSQNPRHKITKRGQNVTFRCDPISEHNRLYWYRQTLGQGPEFLTYFQNEAQLEKSRLLSDRFSAERPKGSFSTLEIQRTEQGDSAMYLCASRETGRDTEAFFGQGTRLTVV.

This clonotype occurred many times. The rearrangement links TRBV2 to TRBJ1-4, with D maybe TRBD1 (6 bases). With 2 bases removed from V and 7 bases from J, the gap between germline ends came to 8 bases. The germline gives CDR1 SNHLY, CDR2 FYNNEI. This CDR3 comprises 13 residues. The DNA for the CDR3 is TGTGCCAGCAGTGAACGGACAGCTGAAAAACTGTTTTTT. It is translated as CASSERTAEKLFF.

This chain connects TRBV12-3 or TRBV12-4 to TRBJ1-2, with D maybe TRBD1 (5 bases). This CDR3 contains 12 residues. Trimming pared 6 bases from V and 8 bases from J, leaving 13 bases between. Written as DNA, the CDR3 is TGTGCCAGCAGAAGGACAAGTGGGGGCTACACCTTC. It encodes CASRRTSGGYTF.

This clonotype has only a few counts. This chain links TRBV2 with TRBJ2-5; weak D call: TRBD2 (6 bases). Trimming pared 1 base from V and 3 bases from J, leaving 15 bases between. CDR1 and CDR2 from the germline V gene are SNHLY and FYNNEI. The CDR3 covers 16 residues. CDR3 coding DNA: TGTGCCAGCAGTGAAGGGAATCCGGGAGCTAAAGAGACCCAGTACTTC. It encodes CASSEGNPGAKETQYF. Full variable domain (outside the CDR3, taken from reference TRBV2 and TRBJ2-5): EPEVTQTPSHQVTQMGQEVILRCVPISNHLYFYWYRQILGQKVEFLVSFYNNEISEKSEIFDDQFSVERPDGSNFTLKIRSTKLEDSAMYFCASSEGNPGAKETQYFGPGTRLLVL.

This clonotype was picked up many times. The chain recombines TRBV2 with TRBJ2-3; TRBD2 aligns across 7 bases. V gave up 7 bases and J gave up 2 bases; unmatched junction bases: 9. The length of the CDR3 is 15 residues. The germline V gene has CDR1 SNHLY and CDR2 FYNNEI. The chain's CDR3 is CASTALAANTDTQYF. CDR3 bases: TGTGCCAGCACTGCCCTAGCGGCTAACACAGATACGCAGTATTTT.